This T cell receptor (beta chain) is drawn from a study of cytomegalovirus exposure and HLA in healthy donors. PCR involved 60 Vbeta and 13 Jbeta primers. TCRdb's table, derived via immunoSEQ multiplex PCR, lists solely in-frame clones and lacks some. The sample yields about 170,000 clones, around 85% seen once. This clone is a singleton in its sample. The J segment lost 4 bases and the V segment lost 0 bases, leaving 6 bases of the junction unmatched. There are 16 residues in the CDR3. Germline V gene sequence: CDR1 LGHNA, CDR2 YNFKEQ. The rearrangement joins TRBV4-2 to TRBJ2-1, with 7 bases aligning to TRBD2. This TCR derives from a boy aged 2-9 years in good health and CMV-seronegative. Specimen: PBMCs. CDR3 DNA sequence: TGTGCCAGCAGCCAAGATCTGGCTAGCGGATACAATGAGCAGTTCTTC. Its protein product is CASSQDLASGYNEQFF.